This entry lists 3 T cell receptor beta chains sequenced from one sample in a study of blood T cell repertoires in COVID-19. Here immunoSEQ multiplex PCR was the method, and the copy in TCRdb shows in-frame clones only, minus some. The table records fewer than 95,000 clones, roughly 70% of them present only once. The sequencing input was peripheral blood. The receptor set was obtained from a man aged 65-85 years with COVID-19, enrolled during active disease.

V is TRBV28 and J is TRBJ1-2, with a tentative D call TRBD1 (5 bases). The germline V gene encodes CDR1 MDHEN and CDR2 SYDVKM. This CDR3 spans 14 amino acids. The V end was cut by 6 bases, the J end by 2 bases, with 13 bases between. CDR3: CASSLYQGNYGYTF. DNA for the CDR3: TGTGCCAGCAGCCTTTATCAGGGAAACTATGGCTACACCTTC.

This chain uses TRBV11-1 with TRBJ2-2; 13 nucleotides line up with TRBD2. J was trimmed by 4 bases and V by 4 bases; bases with no gene match: 3. CDR1 is SGHAT and CDR2 is FQDESV in the germline V gene (reference sequence). The CDR3 covers 16 residues. The CDR3 protein is CASSWGTSGATGELFF. The CDR3 bases are TGTGCCAGCAGCTGGGGGACTAGCGGGGCCACCGGGGAGCTGTTTTTT.

The chain is built from TRBV5-1 and TRBJ2-7; D possibly corresponds to TRBD2 (6 bases). V was cut by 4 bases and J by 2 bases, with 16 bases left in between. From germline, CDR1 is SGHRS and CDR2 YFSETQ. CDR3 length: 15 amino acids. Written as DNA, the CDR3 is TGCGCCAGCAGCGTCTCCCGGGAGCTCACCTACGAGCAGTACTTC. Translation: CASSVSRELTYEQYF.